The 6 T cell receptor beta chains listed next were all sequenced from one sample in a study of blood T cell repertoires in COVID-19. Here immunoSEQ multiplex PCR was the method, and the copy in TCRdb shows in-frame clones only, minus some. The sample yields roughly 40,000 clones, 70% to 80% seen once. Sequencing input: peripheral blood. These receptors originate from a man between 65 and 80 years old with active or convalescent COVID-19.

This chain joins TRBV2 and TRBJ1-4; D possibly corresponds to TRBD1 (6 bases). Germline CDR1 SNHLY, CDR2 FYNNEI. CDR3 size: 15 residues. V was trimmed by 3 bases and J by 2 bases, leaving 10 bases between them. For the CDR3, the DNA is TGTGCCAGCAGTGACTCTAGGGGGACTAATGAAAAACTGTTTTTT. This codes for CASSDSRGTNEKLFF.

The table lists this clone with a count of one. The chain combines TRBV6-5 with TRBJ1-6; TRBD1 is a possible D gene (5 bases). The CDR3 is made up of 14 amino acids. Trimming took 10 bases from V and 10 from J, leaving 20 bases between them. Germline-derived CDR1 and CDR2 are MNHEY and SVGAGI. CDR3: CATRSLRVLSPLHF. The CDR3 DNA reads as TGTGCCACCAGGAGTCTCAGGGTTTTATCACCCCTCCACTTT.

The CDR3 DNA sequence: TGTGCCAGCAGTTCCCGACAGGCCCTCGGGAATCAGCCCCAGCATTTT. Its protein is CASSSRQALGNQPQHF. The chain is built from TRBV27 and TRBJ1-5; the D gene is possibly TRBD1 (6 bases). Germline V gives CDR1 MNHEY, CDR2 SMNVEV (reference sequence). Trimming stripped 4 bases from V and 4 bases from J, with 17 bases between. The CDR3 sequence is 16 residues long.

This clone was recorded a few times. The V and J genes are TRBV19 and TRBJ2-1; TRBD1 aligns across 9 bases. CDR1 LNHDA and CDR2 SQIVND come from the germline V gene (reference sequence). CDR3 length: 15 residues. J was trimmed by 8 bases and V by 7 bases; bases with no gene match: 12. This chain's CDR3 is CASTLQTGGNDEQFF. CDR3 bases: TGTGCCAGTACCCTTCAGACAGGGGGTAACGATGAGCAGTTCTTC.

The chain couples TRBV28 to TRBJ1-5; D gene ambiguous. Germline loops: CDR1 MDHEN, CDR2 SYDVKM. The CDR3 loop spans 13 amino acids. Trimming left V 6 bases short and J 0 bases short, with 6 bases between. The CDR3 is CASRGSSNQPQHF. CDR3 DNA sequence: TGTGCCAGCAGAGGGAGTAGCAATCAGCCCCAGCATTTT.

The CDR3 sequence: CATSPGGGGWQPQHF. In DNA form, the CDR3 reads TGTGCCACCAGCCCCGGGGGGGGAGGATGGCAGCCCCAGCATTTT. The chain has TRBV24-1 and TRBJ1-5, with D possibly matching TRBD1 (5 bases). V was pared by 7 bases and J by 7 bases, with 19 bases between. The CDR3 is made up of 15 amino acids. Germline CDR1 is KGHDR and CDR2 is SFDVKD.